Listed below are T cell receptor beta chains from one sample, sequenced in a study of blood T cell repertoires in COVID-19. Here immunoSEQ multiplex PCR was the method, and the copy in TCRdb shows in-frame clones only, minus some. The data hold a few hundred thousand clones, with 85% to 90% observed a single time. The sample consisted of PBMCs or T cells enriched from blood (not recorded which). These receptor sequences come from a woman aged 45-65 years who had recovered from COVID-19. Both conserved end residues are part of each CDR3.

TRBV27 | CASSSRDRANSPLHF
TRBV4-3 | CASSQGTNNSPLHF
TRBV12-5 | CASGLLTGQNTGELFF
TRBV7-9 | CASSRTYEAFF
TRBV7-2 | CASSLAVTTFTRKNIQYF
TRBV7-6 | CASSPGMQEGDQPQHF
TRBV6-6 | CASSYTPGQGDEQYF
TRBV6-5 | CASSRQGMGGYTF
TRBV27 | CASRPLSGSYGYTF
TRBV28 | CASSLTGGYDGYTF
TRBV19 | CASSHRDRNEKLFF
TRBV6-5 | CAAAGRKNDEQFF
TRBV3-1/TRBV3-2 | CASSQVSEGTQYF
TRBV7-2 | CASSLLANTGELFF
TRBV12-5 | CASGTRQGKETQYF
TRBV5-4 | CASSSVGGESYGYTF
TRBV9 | CASSVLSGANTGELFF
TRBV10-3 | CAISFSYRVSYEQYF
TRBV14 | CASSQGRAREPQHF
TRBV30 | CAWSPQVNYGYTF
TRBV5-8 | CASSIFGQGGDDTQYF
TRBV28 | CASFRTASGNTIYF
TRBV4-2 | CASSQEWRNTEAFF
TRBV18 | CASSPGQGGYTF
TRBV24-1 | CATSDGARKNTGELFF
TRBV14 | CASSQMMRGRKGYGYTF
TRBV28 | CASSLSAYGYTF
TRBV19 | CASSISGMIYQPQHF
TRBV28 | CASSLTGGATRAYEQYF
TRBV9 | CASSSLNYGYTF
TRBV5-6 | CASSLVSSTYEQYF
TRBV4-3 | CASSQITGTYGYTF
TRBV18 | CASSIGTSGANNEQFF
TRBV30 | CAWSAPDRGDYGYTF
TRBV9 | CASSTTTGSTGNTIYF
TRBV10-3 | CAISDGSSVLFF
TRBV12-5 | CASGLGLAGAQETQYF
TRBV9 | CASSPYSSGPGANVLTF
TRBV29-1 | CSVVVRGYNEQFF
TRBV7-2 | CASSRGSGAIQYF
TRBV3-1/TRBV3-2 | CASSRTDNQPQHF
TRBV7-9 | CASDPQGRTGGHQETQYF
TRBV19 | CASSITGTYTEAFF
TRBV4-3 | CASSQDRAGGGGELFF
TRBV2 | CASSQDRGYGYTF
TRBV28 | CASREGTGVYF
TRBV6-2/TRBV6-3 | CASSYSIGDRGQAEAFF
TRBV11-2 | CASSLVQAGNTEAFF
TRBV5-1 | CASSPGQGPAEQYF
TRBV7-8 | CASSLDQDFYGYTF
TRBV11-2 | CASSPQNEKLFF
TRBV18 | CASSPDSYGYTF
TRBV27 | CASSFDRSAPNYGYTF
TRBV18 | CASSPAQAFNSPLHF
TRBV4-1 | CASSLARHSYEQYF
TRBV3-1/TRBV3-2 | CASSQESGGGGNTIYF
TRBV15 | CATSAHRGGRNTGELFF